What follows are 26 T cell receptor beta chains derived from one specimen sequenced in a study of tumor-infiltrating lymphocytes in primary liver carcinoma. Unsorted whole blood served as the source of blood RNA, and germline DNA was extracted as well. From around 0.5 ug of total RNA, TCR beta-specific cDNA was reverse-transcribed using a constant-region primer. Three nested multiplex PCR rounds, a slightly modified ARM-PCR method, built the TCR beta libraries. With TRBV1-TRBV30 forward primers and a C-beta reverse primer, the first two PCR rounds were run for nine to eleven cycles each. TCRdb re-derived calls from the multiplex PCR reads in MiXCR, one entry per CDR3 protein. The profile shows fewer than 250,000 distinct CDR3 sequences, around 60% of them singletons. The sequencing sample was made of peripheral blood. Receptors originate from a woman in her sixties with primary liver carcinoma and hepatitis B virus infection.

The chain uses TRBV30 and TRBJ2-2; tentatively, D is TRBD2 (6 bases). Between the trimmed V and J ends, which lost 8 bases and 1 base, there was a span of 14 bases. Germline CDR1 and CDR2: GTSNPN and SVGIG (reference sequence). The CDR3 is made up of 14 amino acids. The CDR3 is CATQTRVNTGELFF. The DNA for the CDR3 is TGTGCCACCCAGACTAGGGTGAACACCGGGGAGCTGTTTTTT.

This clonotype was picked up one time. The chain employs TRBV4-1 and TRBJ2-3; TRBD2 matches at 7 bases. The CDR3 sequence is 15 residues long. J was trimmed by 4 bases and V by 8 bases; bases with no gene match: 12. The germline V gene has CDR1 MGHRA and CDR2 YSYEKL. CDR3 bases: TGCGCCAGCCGCAGCCCGGCGGGAGTGCCAGATACGCAGTATTTT. Its protein is CASRSPAGVPDTQYF.

In its sample, this clonotype was seen a few times. The rearrangement links TRBV5-6 to TRBJ2-1; tentative D call: TRBD2 (5 bases). The CDR3 totals 20 residues. Trimming stripped 4 bases from V and 8 bases from J, with 34 bases between. CDR1 and CDR2 from the germline V gene are SGHDT and YYEEEE. CDR3 nucleotide sequence: TGTGCCAGCAGCCCTCAATCTTCCTTTAGCGATGAGCAGTCCGGGGATGAGCAGTTCTTC. Encoded protein: CASSPQSSFSDEQSGDEQFF. Complete variable domain (other parts from reference TRBV5-6 and TRBJ2-1): DAGVTQSPTHLIKTRGQQVTLRCSPKSGHDTVSWYQQALGQGPQFIFQYYEEEERQRGNFPDRFSGHQFPNYSSELNVNALLLGDSALYLCASSPQSSFSDEQSGDEQFFGPGTRLTVL.

To note about this clonotype: Possible read error: a much larger clone is one base away. The V gene is TRBV12-3 or TRBV12-4, the J gene TRBJ1-3; 9 bases are a match to TRBD1. J lost 4 bases, V lost 10 bases, and 8 bases had no gene match. The CDR3 has 14 amino acids. In DNA, the CDR3 is TGTGCCAACAGGCCAGGACAGGGGGGAAACACCATATATTTT. This codes for CANRPGQGGNTIYF.

With regard to this clonotype: A junction end diverges from the germline sequence, so it may reflect a read error. V usage is TRBV5-1 and J usage is TRBJ2-7, with a tentative D call TRBD1 (5 bases). The CDR3 sequence is 15 residues long. Germline V CDR1 and CDR2: SGHRS, YFSETQ. The CDR3 is CASRDTTESSYEQYF. CDR3 sequence (DNA): TGTGCCAGCAGGGATACGACGGAGAGCTCCTACGAGCAGTACTTC.

This clonotype occurred a few times. The chain is built from TRBV7-8 and TRBJ2-1; D not certain. Germline assignment: CDR1 SGHVS and CDR2 FQNEAQ. The CDR3 sequence is 15 residues long. Trimming pared 4 bases from V and 4 bases from J, leaving 14 bases between. In DNA, the CDR3 is TGTGCCAGCAGCTCGCCGACACTCGTTTACAATGAGCAGTTCTTC. Translation: CASSSPTLVYNEQFF.

In regard to this clonotype: At one end the junction does not follow the germline gene, possibly because of a read error. This sequence joins TRBV29-1 and TRBJ2-3; D possibly corresponds to TRBD1 (6 bases). Germline V gives CDR1 SQVTM, CDR2 ANQGSEA. The CDR3 has 15 amino acids. The CDR3 here is CSVEVFSQGRNTQYF. CDR3 nucleotides: TGCAGCGTTGAGGTCTTTTCACAGGGTCGGAATACCCAGTATTTT.

Of note for this clonotype: Its ends do not fully match the called genes, so a read error is possible. This chain joins TRBV11-3 and TRBJ2-3; a possible D gene is TRBD1 (5 bases). This CDR3 comprises 12 residues. The V gene's germline CDR1 is SGHNT and CDR2 YENEEA. The CDR3 DNA sequence: TGTGCCGGCAGCTTAGATGCGGACACGCAATATTTT. Protein: CAGSLDADTQYF.

A word on this clonotype: Relative to the germline gene, one junction end is altered; a read error may explain this. The chain employs TRBV29-1 and TRBJ2-4; unclear D gene. Germline V gene sequence: CDR1 SQVTM, CDR2 ANQGSEA. CDR3 length: 13 amino acids. CDR3 loop: CSVQAAGKNIPHF. The CDR3 nucleotides read TGCAGCGTTCAGGCCGCAGGCAAAAACATTCCGCACTTC.

On this clonotype: A read error may account for a junction end that differs from germline. The V and J genes are TRBV7-9 and TRBJ2-2, with a possible D match to TRBD2 (6 bases). The CDR3 consists of 15 residues. From germline, CDR1 is SEHNR and CDR2 FQNEAQ (reference sequence). The CDR3 nucleotides read TGTGCCAACAGCGTAGGGACTCAACTACCCGGGGAGCTGTTTTTT. Amino acids: CANSVGTQLPGELFF.

The V call is TRBV10-3, the J call TRBJ1-1; D is unresolved. V dropped 3 bases and J dropped 0 bases, with 11 bases sitting between them. Germline-derived CDR1 and CDR2 are ENHRY and SYGVKD. The CDR3 has 15 amino acids. For the CDR3, the DNA is TGTGCCATCAGTGAATTAGTTGGGGTGAACACTGAAGCTTTCTTT. Its translation: CAISELVGVNTEAFF.

As for this clonotype: A read error may produce the germline difference seen at one junction end. The chain joins TRBV29-1 to TRBJ1-5; D is possibly TRBD1 (6 bases). The CDR3 totals 13 residues. The germline gives CDR1 SQVTM, CDR2 ANQGSEA. In DNA form, the CDR3 reads TGCAGAGTTGCACGGGACAACAATCAGCCCCTGCATTTT. Its translation is CRVARDNNQPLHF.

This clonotype was found a few times. The CDR3 nucleotides read TGCGCCAGCAGCCAAACCCGGGACTTCCCCAGTAGCACAGATACGCAGTATTTT. It is translated as CASSQTRDFPSSTDTQYF. This chain joins TRBV4-1 and TRBJ2-3; a possible D gene is TRBD2 (6 bases). The CDR3 has 18 amino acids. Trimming stripped 2 bases from V and 0 bases from J, with 18 bases between. Germline CDR1 is MGHRA and CDR2 is YSYEKL.

A word on this clonotype: This may be a read error: a much more frequent sequence differs by one nucleotide. CDR3 residues: CAGSYLGGSSYEQYF. The CDR3 bases are TGTGCCGGCAGTTACCTCGGCGGGAGCTCCTACGAGCAGTACTTC. The chain combines TRBV6-2 or TRBV6-3 with TRBJ2-7; 7 nucleotides match TRBD2. This CDR3 is 15 amino acids long. Germline V gene sequence: CDR1 MNHEY, CDR2 SVGEGT.

V usage is TRBV5-4 and J usage is TRBJ2-7, with 10 bases matching TRBD2. This CDR3 is built from 12 residues. Germline assignment: CDR1 SGHNT and CDR2 YYREEE (reference sequence). CDR3 coding DNA: TGTGTCAGTAGCTTGGGACTAGCGGAGCAGTACTTC. Protein product: CVSSLGLAEQYF.

In its sample, this clonotype was seen a few times. A much larger clone differs from this one at a single base, so this may be a read error. This chain connects TRBV29-1 to TRBJ2-7, with 9 bases lining up with TRBD2. Trimming at V came to 4 bases and at J to 3 bases, leaving 7 bases not matched to a gene. The CDR3 has 14 amino acids. Germline loops: CDR1 SQVTM, CDR2 ANQGSEA. Here the CDR3 DNA reads TGCAGCGTTGGGGGACTAGCAGCCCTCTACGAGCAGTACTTC. Amino acids: CSVGGLAALYEQYF.

This clonotype was counted many times. The chain links TRBV28 to TRBJ1-2, with 9 bases matching TRBD1. The CDR3 sequence is 14 residues long. CDR1 is MDHEN, CDR2 SYDVKM, per germline. The ends lost 8 bases at V and 5 bases at J; junction bases unmatched: 9. CDR3 nucleotide sequence: TGTGCCAGCTCGAACAGGGGGCTGAAATATGGCTACACCTTC. Translating gives CASSNRGLKYGYTF.

This clonotype was detected once. The CDR3 end shows no conserved phenylalanine or tryptophan, and so a read error is likely. The rearrangement links TRBV7-9 to TRBJ2-1; D is perhaps TRBD2 (6 bases). Germline-derived CDR1 and CDR2 are SEHNR and FQNEAQ (reference sequence). The CDR3 spans 16 residues. V lost 3 bases to trimming and J lost 3 bases, with 15 bases between them. CDR3 region: CASSLGLAEVYNEQFL. CDR3 coding DNA: TGTGCCAGCAGCTTGGGGTTAGCGGAAGTCTACAATGAGCAGTTCCTC.

On this clonotype: This sequence may be a read error, since a much larger clone differs from it by one base. J is TRBJ1-5 and V is TRBV6-2 or TRBV6-3, with 7 bases lining up with TRBD1. The germline V gene has CDR1 MNHEY and CDR2 SVGEGT. The ends lost 6 bases at V and 4 bases at J; junction bases unmatched: 12. This CDR3 has 16 residues. In DNA, the CDR3 is TGTGCCAGCAGAACACTCAAACAGGGGAGAAATCAGCCCCAGCATTTT. Translated: CASRTLKQGRNQPQHF.

A note on this clonotype: Possible read error: a much larger clone is one base away. The chain is built from TRBV4-1 and TRBJ2-1; 8 bases fit TRBD1. The germline CDR1 and CDR2 sequences are MGHRA and YSYEKL. The CDR3 length is 15 residues. The chain's CDR3 is CACSQAPGQDNEQFF. In nucleotides, the CDR3 is TGCGCCTGCAGCCAGGCTCCGGGACAGGACAATGAGCAGTTCTTC.

This clonotype was detected a few times. The germline gene is not matched at one end of the junction; a read error may be the cause. The rearrangement uses TRBV12-3 or TRBV12-4 and TRBJ1-6; 9 bases align to TRBD1. The CDR3 consists of 14 residues. The CDR3 is CANSLTGGGSPLHF. Written as DNA, the CDR3 is TGTGCCAACAGTCTGACAGGGGGTGGTTCACCCCTCCACTTT.

This clonotype occurred once. The rearrangement joins TRBV5-1 to TRBJ2-6, with 11 bases aligning to TRBD2. Germline trimming cut 5 bases from V and 2 bases from J; bases unmatched to any gene: 27. Germline V gives CDR1 SGHRS, CDR2 YFSETQ. CDR3 length: 24 residues. Here the CDR3 DNA reads TGCGCCAGCAGGGGCCAGGTTCGGACACCTACCGGGACTAGCGGATCCCCTGGGGCCAACGTCCTGACTTTC. Translating gives CASRGQVRTPTGTSGSPGANVLTF. Combining the CDR3 with reference TRBV5-1 and TRBJ2-6 gives the whole variable domain KAGVTQTPRYLIKTRGQQVTLSCSPISGHRSVSWYQQTPGQGLQFLFEYFSETQRNKGNFPGRFSGRQFSNSRSEMNVSTLELGDSALYLCASRGQVRTPTGTSGSPGANVLTFGAGSRLTVL.

This clonotype was seen a few times. The genes are TRBV6-2 or TRBV6-3 and TRBJ2-7; D remains ambiguous. Germline V gives CDR1 MNHEY, CDR2 SVGEGT. Trimming removed 2 bases at V and 4 bases at J, with 6 bases between. CDR3 size: 12 residues. CDR3 loop: CASSYETYEQYF. The CDR3 bases are TGTGCCAGCAGTTACGAGACATACGAGCAGTACTTC.

The chain uses TRBV7-3 and TRBJ2-1; 7 bases agree with TRBD1. The CDR3 covers 14 residues. Germline assignment: CDR1 SGHTA and CDR2 FQGTGA. V shed 5 bases, J shed 6 bases, and the junction held 7 bases outside the gene matches. Here the CDR3 DNA reads TGTGCCAGCAGCCCCTACCGGGACAGCAATGAGCAGTTCTTC. Protein sequence: CASSPYRDSNEQFF.

This clonotype was seen at least ten times. The chain uses TRBV11-2 and TRBJ2-7; 9 positions agree with TRBD2. Germline-derived CDR1 and CDR2 are SGHAT and FQNNGV. The CDR3 runs 16 residues. V lost 5 bases and J lost 3; bases outside the gene matches: 11. The CDR3 DNA reads TGTGCCAGCAGCCAACATTCGGGGACTAGCAACTACGAGCAGTACTTC. Translating gives CASSQHSGTSNYEQYF.

The V call is TRBV5-1, the J call TRBJ2-2, with D possibly TRBD1 on 5 matching bases. Germline V gene data show CDR1 as SGHRS and CDR2 as YFSETQ. This CDR3 comprises 15 residues. V lost 4 bases, J lost 0 bases, and 10 bases lay in between. The CDR3 DNA reads as TGCGCCAGCAGCCTCTTGACAGCGAACACCGGGGAGCTGTTTTTT. Translated, it gives CASSLLTANTGELFF. Based on the CDR3 plus reference TRBV5-1 and TRBJ2-2, the full variable domain is KAGVTQTPRYLIKTRGQQVTLSCSPISGHRSVSWYQQTPGQGLQFLFEYFSETQRNKGNFPGRFSGRQFSNSRSEMNVSTLELGDSALYLCASSLLTANTGELFFGEGSRLTVL.